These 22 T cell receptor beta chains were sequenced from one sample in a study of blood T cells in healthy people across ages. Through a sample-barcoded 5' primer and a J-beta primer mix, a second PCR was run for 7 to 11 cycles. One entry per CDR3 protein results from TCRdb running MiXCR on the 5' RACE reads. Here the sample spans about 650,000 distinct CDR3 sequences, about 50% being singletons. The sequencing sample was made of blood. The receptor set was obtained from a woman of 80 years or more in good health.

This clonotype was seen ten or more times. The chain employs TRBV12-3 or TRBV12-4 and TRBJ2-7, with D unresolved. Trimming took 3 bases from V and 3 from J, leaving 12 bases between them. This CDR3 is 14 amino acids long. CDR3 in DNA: TGTGCCAGCAGTTTTGGGCAGAGGCTCTACGAGCAGTACTTC. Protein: CASSFGQRLYEQYF.

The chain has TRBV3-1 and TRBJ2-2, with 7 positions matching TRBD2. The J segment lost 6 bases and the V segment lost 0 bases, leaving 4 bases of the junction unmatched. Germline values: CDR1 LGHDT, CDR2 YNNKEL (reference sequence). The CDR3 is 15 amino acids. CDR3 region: CASSQELASAGELFF. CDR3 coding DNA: TGTGCCAGCAGCCAAGAACTAGCGAGCGCCGGGGAGCTGTTTTTT.

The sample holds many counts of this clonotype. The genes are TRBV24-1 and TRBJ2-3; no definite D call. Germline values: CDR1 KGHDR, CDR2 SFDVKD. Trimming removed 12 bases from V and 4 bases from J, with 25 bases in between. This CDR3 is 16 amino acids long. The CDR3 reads CAPCGRLLLPSDTQYF. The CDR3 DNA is TGTGCCCCCTGCGGACGCCTACTCCTACCCTCAGATACGCAGTATTTT.

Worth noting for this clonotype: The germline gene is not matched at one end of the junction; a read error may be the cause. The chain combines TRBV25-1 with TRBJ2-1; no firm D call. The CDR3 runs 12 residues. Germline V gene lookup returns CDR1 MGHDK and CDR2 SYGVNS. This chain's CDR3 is CPSSEYSNEQFF. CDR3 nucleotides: TGTCCCAGCAGTGAATATAGCAATGAGCAGTTCTTC.

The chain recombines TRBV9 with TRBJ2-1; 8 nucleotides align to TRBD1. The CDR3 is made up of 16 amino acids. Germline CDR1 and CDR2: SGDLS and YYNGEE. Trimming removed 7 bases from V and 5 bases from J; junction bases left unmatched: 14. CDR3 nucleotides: TGTGCCAGCGGAACCGTCCGGGACAGGTCTAACAATGAGCAGTTCTTC. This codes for CASGTVRDRSNNEQFF.

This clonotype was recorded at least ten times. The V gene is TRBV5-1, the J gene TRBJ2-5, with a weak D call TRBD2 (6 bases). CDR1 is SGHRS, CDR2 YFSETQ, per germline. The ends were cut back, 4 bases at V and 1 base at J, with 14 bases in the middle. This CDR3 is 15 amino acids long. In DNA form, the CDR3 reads TGCGCCAGCAGCGAACCGGGACTGATCCAAGAGACCCAGTACTTC. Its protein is CASSEPGLIQETQYF.

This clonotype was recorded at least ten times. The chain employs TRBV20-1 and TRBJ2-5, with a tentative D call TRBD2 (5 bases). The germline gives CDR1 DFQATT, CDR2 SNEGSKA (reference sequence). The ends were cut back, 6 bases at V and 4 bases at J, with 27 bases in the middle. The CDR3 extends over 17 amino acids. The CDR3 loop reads CSANSRISPMGRETQYF. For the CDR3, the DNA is TGCAGTGCCAACTCCCGTATTTCCCCTATGGGGAGAGAGACCCAGTACTTC.

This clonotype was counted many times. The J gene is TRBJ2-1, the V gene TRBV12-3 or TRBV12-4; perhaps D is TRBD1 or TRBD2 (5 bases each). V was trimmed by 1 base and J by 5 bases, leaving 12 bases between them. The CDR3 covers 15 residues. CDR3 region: CASSLGGIGDNEQFF. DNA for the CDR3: TGTGCCAGCAGTTTAGGGGGGATTGGGGACAATGAGCAGTTCTTC.

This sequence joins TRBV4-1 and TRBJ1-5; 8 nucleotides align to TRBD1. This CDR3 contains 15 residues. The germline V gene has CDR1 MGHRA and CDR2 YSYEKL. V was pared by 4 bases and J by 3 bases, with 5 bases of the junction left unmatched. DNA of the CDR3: TGCGCCAGCAGCCCCCGGACAGGGTCCAATCAGCCCCAGCATTTT. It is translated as CASSPRTGSNQPQHF.

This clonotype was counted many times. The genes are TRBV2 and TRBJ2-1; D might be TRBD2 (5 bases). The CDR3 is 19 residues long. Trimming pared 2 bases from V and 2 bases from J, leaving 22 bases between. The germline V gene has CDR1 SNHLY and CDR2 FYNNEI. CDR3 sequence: CASSEIDGRRGSAYNEQFF. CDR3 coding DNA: TGTGCCAGCAGTGAAATTGACGGGCGCAGAGGGAGCGCCTACAATGAGCAGTTCTTC. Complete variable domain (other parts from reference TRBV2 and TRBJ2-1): EPEVTQTPSHQVTQMGQEVILRCVPISNHLYFYWYRQILGQKVEFLVSFYNNEISEKSEIFDDQFSVERPDGSNFTLKIRSTKLEDSAMYFCASSEIDGRRGSAYNEQFFGPGTRLTVL.

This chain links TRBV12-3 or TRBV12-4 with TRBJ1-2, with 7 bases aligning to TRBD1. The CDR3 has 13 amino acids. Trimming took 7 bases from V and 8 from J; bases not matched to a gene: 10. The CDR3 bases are TGTGCCAGCACCATGGAGGGGGCGGGGGGCTACACCTTC. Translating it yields CASTMEGAGGYTF.

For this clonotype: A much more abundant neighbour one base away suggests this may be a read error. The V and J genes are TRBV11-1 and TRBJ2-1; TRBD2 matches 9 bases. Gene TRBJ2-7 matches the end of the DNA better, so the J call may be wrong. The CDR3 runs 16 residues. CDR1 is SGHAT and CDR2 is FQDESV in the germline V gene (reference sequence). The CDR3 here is CASSFNRLAGYNEQYF. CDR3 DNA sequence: TGTGCCAGCAGCTTTAATCGGCTAGCGGGATACAATGAGCAGTACTTC.

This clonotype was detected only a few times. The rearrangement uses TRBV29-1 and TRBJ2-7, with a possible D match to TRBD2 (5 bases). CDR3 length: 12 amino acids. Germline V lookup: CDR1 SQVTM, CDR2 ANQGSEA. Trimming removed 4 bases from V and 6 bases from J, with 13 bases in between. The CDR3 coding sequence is TGCAGCGTTGCGGCGGGTCCCGGCGAGCAGTACTTC. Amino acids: CSVAAGPGEQYF.

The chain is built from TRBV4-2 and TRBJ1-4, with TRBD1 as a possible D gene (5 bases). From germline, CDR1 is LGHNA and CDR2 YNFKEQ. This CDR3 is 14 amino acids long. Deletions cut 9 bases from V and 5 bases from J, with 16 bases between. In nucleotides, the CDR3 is TGTGCCAGTAAAACAGGTGTGGGAAATGAAAAACTGTTTTTT. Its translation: CASKTGVGNEKLFF.

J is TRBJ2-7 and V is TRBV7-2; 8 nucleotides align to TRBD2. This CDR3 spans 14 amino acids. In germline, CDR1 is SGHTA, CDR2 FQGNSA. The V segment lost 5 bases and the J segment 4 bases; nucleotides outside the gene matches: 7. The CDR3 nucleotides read TGTGCCAGCAGCCCGGGAGGGGCAGGGTACGAGCAGTACTTC. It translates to CASSPGGAGYEQYF.

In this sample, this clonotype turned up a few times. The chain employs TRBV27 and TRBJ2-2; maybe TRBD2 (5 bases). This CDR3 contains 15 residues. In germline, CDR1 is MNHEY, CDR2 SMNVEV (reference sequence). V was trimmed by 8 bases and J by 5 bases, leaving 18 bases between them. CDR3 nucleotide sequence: TGTGCCAGCTGTACTCCGGGAACGGGTACCGGGGAGCTGTTTTTT. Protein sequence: CASCTPGTGTGELFF.

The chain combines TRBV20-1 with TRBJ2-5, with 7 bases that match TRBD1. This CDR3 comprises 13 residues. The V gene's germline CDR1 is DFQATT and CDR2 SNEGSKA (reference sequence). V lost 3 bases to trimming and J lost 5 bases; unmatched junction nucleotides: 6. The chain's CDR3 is CSASGQGVETQYF. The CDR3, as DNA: TGCAGTGCTAGTGGGCAGGGGGTCGAGACCCAGTACTTC.

DNA for the CDR3: TGTGCCAGCACCCGTTCCGGGTCGGGGGGAGATGAGCAGTTCTTC. Its protein product is CASTRSGSGGDEQFF. The chain is built from TRBV3-1 and TRBJ2-1; TRBD2 matches 7 bases. CDR1 and CDR2 from the germline V gene are LGHDT and YNNKEL (reference sequence). The trim removed 7 bases at V and 8 bases at J, leaving 14 bases unmatched. The CDR3 consists of 15 residues.

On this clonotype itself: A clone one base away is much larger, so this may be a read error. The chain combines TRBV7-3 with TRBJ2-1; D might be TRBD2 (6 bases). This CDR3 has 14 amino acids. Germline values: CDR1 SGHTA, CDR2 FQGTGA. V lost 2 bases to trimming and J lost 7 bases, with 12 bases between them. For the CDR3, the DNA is TGTGCCAGCAGCTTATGGGGGACTCGAAATGAGCAGTTCTTC. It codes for CASSLWGTRNEQFF.

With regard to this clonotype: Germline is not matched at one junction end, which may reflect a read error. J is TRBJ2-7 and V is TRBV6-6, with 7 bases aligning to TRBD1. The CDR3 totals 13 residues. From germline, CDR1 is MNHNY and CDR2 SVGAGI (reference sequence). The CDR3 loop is CTSSPDRDYEQYF. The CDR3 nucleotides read TGTACCAGCAGTCCAGACAGGGACTACGAGCAGTACTTC.

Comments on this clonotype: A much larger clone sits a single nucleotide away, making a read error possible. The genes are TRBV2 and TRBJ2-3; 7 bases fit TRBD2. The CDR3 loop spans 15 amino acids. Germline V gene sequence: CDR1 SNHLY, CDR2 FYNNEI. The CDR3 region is CTSSVAGVGPDTQYF. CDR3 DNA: TGTACCAGCAGTGTGGCGGGAGTAGGACCAGATACGCAGTATTTT. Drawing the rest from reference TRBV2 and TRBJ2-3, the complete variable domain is EPEVTQTPSHQVTQMGQEVILRCVPISNHLYFYWYRQILGQKVEFLVSFYNNEISEKSEIFDDQFSVERPDGSNFTLKIRSTKLEDSAMYFCTSSVAGVGPDTQYFGPGTRLTVL.

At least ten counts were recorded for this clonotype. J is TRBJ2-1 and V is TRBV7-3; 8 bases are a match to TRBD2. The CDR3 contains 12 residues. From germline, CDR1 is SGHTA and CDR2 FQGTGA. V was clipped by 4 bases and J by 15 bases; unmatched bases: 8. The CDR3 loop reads CASSSRGLEVFF. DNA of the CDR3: TGTGCCAGCAGCTCTAGGGGACTAGAGGTGTTCTTC.